This TCR beta chain was observed in a study of T cells in Graves' hyperthyroidism and ophthalmopathy. Overall study findings and caveats: Model-based prediction identified ophthalmopathy a median 6.5 months prior to its onset.

V lost 3 bases, J lost 2 bases, and 14 bases lay in between. CDR3 length equals 15 residues. CDR1 and CDR2 from the germline V gene are MDHEN and SYDVKM. This clonotype was detected many times. What it binds is unknown. Amplified TCR beta CDR3 regions came from RNA transcripts. Carried out on the TCR CDR3, a first-round RT-PCR used the HTBI primer set. TCRdb re-called the multiplex PCR reads through MiXCR, storing one row per CDR3 protein. The profile covers around 600,000 distinct CDR3 sequences, with roughly 15% appearing a single time and approximately 12% taken by the ten largest. This clonotype was sampled from a woman aged 50 to 60 with Graves' ophthalmopathy. Sequencing was carried out using blood. This chain links TRBV28 with TRBJ2-7; D remains unclear. The CDR3 nucleotides read TGTGCCAGCAGTTTGTTGGCTACCCCACCCTACGAGCAGTACTTC. Protein product: CASSLLATPPYEQYF.